Presented here are 24 T cell receptor beta chains from one specimen sequenced in a study of shared clonotypes between healthy human individuals. Data came from immunoSEQ multiplex PCR; TCRdb stores just in-frame clones and leaves some out. The table has 560,000 or so clones, about 96% seen once. Naive CD8 cells lacked CD45RO, underwent positive selection for CCR7 and left out terminally differentiated effector memory CD45RA+ cells. Sample: naive CD8+ T cells sorted from blood. These TCRs come from a woman between 25 and 40 years old in good health.

The CDR3, as DNA: TGTGCCAGCAGCAAAGGGACGGACGGTTCGGATACGCAGTATTTT. Its translation is CASSKGTDGSDTQYF. The chain employs TRBV21-1 and TRBJ2-3. TRBV21-1 is listed as a pseudogene. CDR3 size: 15 residues.

The CDR3 coding sequence is TGTGCCAGCAGTGAAGATCGGTATCGGGGGACTAGCGGCTACACAGATACGCAGTATTTT. Translating it yields CASSEDRYRGTSGYTDTQYF. The chain has TRBV6-1 and TRBJ2-3, with TRBD2 matching over 11 bases. The CDR3 runs to 20 residues. The germline CDR1 and CDR2 sequences are MNHNS and SASEGT. The trim removed 1 base at V and 2 bases at J, leaving 14 bases unmatched.

The CDR3 loop reads CASSIDSDYQETQYF. The CDR3 bases are TGTGCCAGTAGTATAGACTCCGACTACCAAGAGACCCAGTACTTC. This sequence joins TRBV19 and TRBJ2-5; D gene uncertain. The V and J ends lost 0 bases and 0 bases respectively, with 8 bases between them. This CDR3 spans 15 amino acids. CDR1 is LNHDA and CDR2 is SQIVND in the germline V gene (reference sequence).

V is TRBV2 and J is TRBJ2-3; D could derive from TRBD1 or TRBD2 (6 bases each). Germline V lookup: CDR1 SNHLY, CDR2 FYNNEI. CDR3 size: 14 residues. V was clipped by 6 bases and J by 4 bases, with 14 bases between them. In DNA, the CDR3 is TGTGCCAGCAGACAAGGGGGGTCTCCAGATACGCAGTATTTT. Its protein is CASRQGGSPDTQYF.

This clone was detected only once. This chain connects TRBV27 to TRBJ2-7; 9 nucleotides align to TRBD2. Germline CDR1 MNHEY, CDR2 SMNVEV (reference sequence). The V gene end was trimmed by 5 bases and the J gene end by 3 bases; junction bases not matched to a gene: 32. The CDR3 runs to 23 residues. CDR3 bases: TGTGCCAGCAGTCTAAAAGACCCCGTCACCCACCCCAGGGCGGGAGGGCCAATCTACGAGCAGTACTTC. Its protein is CASSLKDPVTHPRAGGPIYEQYF.

Written as DNA, the CDR3 is TGTGCCAGCAGCTCGAATGGGGGGCCTTCCTACGAGCAGTACTTC. Translating it yields CASSSNGGPSYEQYF. The chain combines TRBV9 with TRBJ2-7; D may correspond to TRBD1 or TRBD2 (6 bases each). The CDR3 has 15 residues. CDR1 and CDR2 (germline): SGDLS, YYNGEE. Trimming shortened V by 4 bases and J by 1 base, and 15 bases separated the two germline ends.

The rearrangement joins TRBV7-9 to TRBJ1-1; TRBD1 matches at 9 bases. Unmatched junction bases numbered 7, after V lost 4 bases and J lost 1 base. This CDR3 is 16 amino acids long. The V gene's germline CDR1 is SEHNR and CDR2 FQNEAQ (reference sequence). Here the CDR3 DNA reads TGTGCCAGCAGCTCACAGGGGGCCCTACCGAACACTGAAGCTTTCTTT. As protein: CASSSQGALPNTEAFF.

The CDR3 loop reads CASSLASGGAEAFF. CDR3 DNA sequence: TGTGCCAGCAGCTTGGCCTCCGGGGGGGCTGAAGCTTTCTTT. V gene TRBV5-5 combines with J gene TRBJ1-1; tentatively, D is TRBD1 (5 bases). The V end lost 0 bases, the J end lost 6 bases, and 12 bases lay between the germline ends. The CDR3 spans 14 residues. CDR1 is SGHKS, CDR2 YYEKEE, per germline (reference sequence).

The chain employs TRBV4-1 and TRBJ1-2; perhaps TRBD1 as D (5 bases). This CDR3 has 13 amino acids. Germline CDR1 is MGHRA and CDR2 is YSYEKL. V was trimmed by 6 bases and J by 0 bases, leaving 8 bases between them. CDR3 nucleotide sequence: TGCGCCAGCAGGCAGACAGCTAACTATGGCTACACCTTC. It specifies CASRQTANYGYTF.

This clone was counted a few times. The chain combines TRBV4-1 with TRBJ1-2; 7 bases are shared with TRBD1. J gave up 4 bases and V 2 bases, and 7 bases lay outside the gene matches. The CDR3 contains 15 residues. Germline assignment: CDR1 MGHRA and CDR2 YSYEKL. The CDR3 coding sequence is TGCGCCAGCAGCCAACCTCGGACAGGAATCTATGGCTACACCTTC. This codes for CASSQPRTGIYGYTF.

V gene TRBV9 combines with J gene TRBJ2-1; 10 nucleotides agree with TRBD2. This CDR3 is 15 amino acids long. The ends lost 4 bases at V and 4 bases at J; junction bases unmatched: 5. Germline CDR1 SGDLS, CDR2 YYNGEE. CDR3 DNA sequence: TGTGCCAGCAGCACTCGGACTAGCGGATACAATGAGCAGTTCTTC. Its translation: CASSTRTSGYNEQFF.

The chain couples TRBV28 to TRBJ1-1, with a tentative D call TRBD1 (5 bases). V was pared by 1 base and J by 7 bases, with 16 bases between. The CDR3 covers 15 residues. Germline CDR1 is MDHEN and CDR2 is SYDVKM. CDR3 region: CASSLSRVGPVEAFF. The CDR3 nucleotides are TGTGCCAGCAGTTTATCCAGGGTAGGGCCAGTTGAAGCTTTCTTT. Looking up the rest from reference TRBV28 and TRBJ1-1 gives the full variable domain: DVKVTQSSRYLVKRTGEKVFLECVQDMDHENMFWYRQDPGLGLRLIYFSYDVKMKEKGDIPEGYSVSREKKERFSLILESASTNQTSMYLCASSLSRVGPVEAFFGQGTRLTVV.

This clone is a singleton in its sample. The V gene is TRBV25-1, the J gene TRBJ1-1; TRBD1 might be the D (5 bases). This CDR3 comprises 13 residues. Germline CDR1 reads MGHDK; CDR2 reads SYGVNS. Trimming removed 4 bases from V and 3 bases from J, with 9 bases in between. The CDR3 is CASSGGVYTEAFF. For the CDR3, the DNA is TGTGCCAGCAGTGGGGGGGTTTACACTGAAGCTTTCTTT.

The V and J genes are TRBV2 and TRBJ2-1; D possibly corresponds to TRBD2 (6 bases). Trimming left V 9 bases short and J 5 bases short, with 14 bases between. Germline CDR1 and CDR2: SNHLY and FYNNEI. This CDR3 has 13 amino acids. CDR3 region: CASTGDLNNEQFF. CDR3 sequence (DNA): TGTGCCAGTACGGGAGACCTCAACAATGAGCAGTTCTTC. The variable domain in full, with the rest retrieved from reference TRBV2 and TRBJ2-1, is EPEVTQTPSHQVTQMGQEVILRCVPISNHLYFYWYRQILGQKVEFLVSFYNNEISEKSEIFDDQFSVERPDGSNFTLKIRSTKLEDSAMYFCASTGDLNNEQFFGPGTRLTVL.

This chain links TRBV9 with TRBJ1-1, with D maybe TRBD1 (6 bases). Germline CDR1 is SGDLS and CDR2 is YYNGEE. CDR3 length equals 16 residues. Deletions cut 0 bases from V and 2 bases from J, with 14 bases between. In DNA form, the CDR3 reads TGTGCCAGCAGCGTAGTTCAGGGGCCCACAAACACTGAAGCTTTCTTT. Its protein is CASSVVQGPTNTEAFF.

The rearrangement joins TRBV13 to TRBJ2-7; D unclear. V shed 1 base and J shed 7 bases, with 11 bases lying between them. Per the germline V gene, CDR1 is PRHDT and CDR2 is FYEKMQ (reference sequence). CDR3 length equals 13 residues. CDR3 sequence reads: CASSLDSHEEQYF. DNA for the CDR3: TGTGCCAGCAGCTTAGACAGCCATGAGGAGCAGTACTTC.

As regards this clone: The identical CDR3 is also encoded by other nucleotide sequences in the sample. The chain combines TRBV9 with TRBJ1-1; a weak D match, TRBD1 (5 bases). The V gene lost 0 bases and the J gene lost 1 base, with 7 bases spanning the gap. Germline V gene lookup returns CDR1 SGDLS and CDR2 YYNGEE. CDR3 length: 14 amino acids. The CDR3 DNA sequence: TGTGCCAGCAGCGTAGGAGGGACGAACACTGAAGCTTTCTTT. Its protein is CASSVGGTNTEAFF.

The chain employs TRBV19 and TRBJ1-1; TRBD1 is a possible D gene (5 bases). CDR1 and CDR2 (germline): LNHDA, SQIVND (reference sequence). The V end lost 3 bases, the J end lost 2 bases, and 16 bases lay between the germline ends. This CDR3 region has 16 residues. CDR3 loop: CASSIPRDPINTEAFF. The CDR3 coding sequence is TGTGCCAGTAGTATTCCCCGGGACCCTATTAACACTGAAGCTTTCTTT.

The chain recombines TRBV27 with TRBJ2-5; D is uncertain. There are 13 residues in the CDR3. In germline, CDR1 is MNHEY, CDR2 SMNVEV (reference sequence). Trimming removed 10 bases from V and 2 bases from J, with 14 bases in between. The CDR3 nucleotides are TGTGCCACTAAGGATCAGTTACAAGAGACCCAGTACTTC. Protein: CATKDQLQETQYF.

The chain has TRBV6-6 and TRBJ2-3; the D is unclear. CDR1 and CDR2 from the germline V gene are MNHNY and SVGAGI (reference sequence). V shed 2 bases and J shed 0 bases, with 6 bases lying between them. This CDR3 has 14 residues. The CDR3 loop reads CASSYLGSTDTQYF. CDR3 DNA: TGTGCCAGCAGTTACCTGGGCAGCACAGATACGCAGTATTTT.

The V gene is TRBV27, the J gene TRBJ1-2; no reliable D call. V was shortened by 3 bases and J by 2 bases, with 7 bases between the two germline ends. The CDR3 is made up of 13 amino acids. Germline V gene lookup returns CDR1 MNHEY and CDR2 SMNVEV (reference sequence). CDR3 sequence reads: CASSFGRNYGYTF. CDR3 coding DNA: TGTGCCAGCAGTTTTGGGCGGAACTATGGCTACACCTTC.

This clone was counted a single time. The CDR3 loop is CASSLGLAGGLQYF. Here the CDR3 DNA reads TGTGCCAGCAGCTTGGGCCTAGCGGGGGGCCTTCAGTACTTC. V is TRBV5-6 and J is TRBJ2-4; 11 bases match TRBD2. The CDR3 totals 14 residues. V was pared by 0 bases and J by 11 bases, with 4 bases of the junction left unmatched. Germline V gene data show CDR1 as SGHDT and CDR2 as YYEEEE.

CDR3 sequence (DNA): TGTGCCAGCCCTGGACGGGGGTACAATGAGCAGTTCTTC. This codes for CASPGRGYNEQFF. The chain uses TRBV7-9 and TRBJ2-1; possibly TRBD2 for D (6 bases). Germline V CDR1 and CDR2: SEHNR, FQNEAQ (reference sequence). V lost 8 bases to trimming and J lost 4 bases, with 12 bases between them. The CDR3 spans 13 residues.

The V and J genes are TRBV19 and TRBJ2-3; 8 positions agree with TRBD2. This CDR3 is built from 14 residues. Looked up from germline, CDR1 is LNHDA and CDR2 is SQIVND (reference sequence). The V segment lost 5 bases and the J segment 3 bases; nucleotides outside the gene matches: 4. The CDR3 reads CASSDPSGTDTQYF. CDR3 DNA: TGTGCCAGTAGTGATCCTAGCGGGACAGATACGCAGTATTTT.